The 24 T cell receptor beta chains listed next were all sequenced from one sample in a study of TIL therapy for anti-PD-1-resistant metastatic lung cancer. Time point reported: pre-treatment sample, taken before nivolumab and TIL therapy. The tumor samples were excised metastases, mostly pleural nodules or supraclavicular lymph nodes. The immunoSEQ assay was v3. Profiled with immunoSEQ multiplex PCR; TCRdb holds only in-frame clones, not every one. Of some 90,000 clones in the sample, roughly 65% were seen once. Sequencing was performed on tumor tissue, taken at baseline. The receptors here all came from a person aged 25-79 years with non-small cell lung cancer.

The rearrangement uses TRBV5-6 and TRBJ2-7; possible D gene TRBD1, 5 bases. The CDR3 has 14 amino acids. Trimming removed 0 bases from V and 6 bases from J, with 13 bases in between. CDR1 SGHDT and CDR2 YYEEEE come from the germline V gene. The CDR3 sequence is CASSLGSGRGEQYF. The CDR3 DNA reads as TGTGCCAGCAGCTTGGGTTCCGGAAGGGGCGAGCAGTACTTC.

The J gene is TRBJ1-6, the V gene TRBV4-3; D possibly corresponds to TRBD1 (6 bases). CDR1 is LGHNA, CDR2 YSLEER, per germline. This CDR3 region has 14 residues. Trimming took 4 bases from V and 8 from J, leaving 12 bases between them. The CDR3 bases are TGCGCCAGCAGCCTTACAGGGACCGATTCACCCCTCCACTTT. Its translation is CASSLTGTDSPLHF.

The V and J genes are TRBV12-3 or TRBV12-4 and TRBJ2-2, with a tentative D call TRBD1 (6 bases). V dropped 9 bases and J dropped 1 base, with 9 bases sitting between them. The CDR3 has 13 amino acids. The CDR3 DNA reads TGTGCCAGTGCGGACAGGAACACCGGGGAGCTGTTTTTT. It encodes CASADRNTGELFF.

The V gene is TRBV19, the J gene TRBJ2-1; a weak D match, TRBD1 (5 bases). V lost 8 bases to trimming and J lost 7 bases, with 9 bases between them. CDR3 size: 11 residues. Germline-derived CDR1 and CDR2 are LNHDA and SQIVND (reference sequence). The DNA of the CDR3 is TGTGCCAGTTTTCAGGGTAATGAGCAGTTCTTC. This sequence encodes CASFQGNEQFF.

This chain joins TRBV5-6 and TRBJ2-2; D is unclear. With 4 bases removed from V and 8 bases from J, the gap between germline ends came to 12 bases. Germline CDR1 and CDR2: SGHDT and YYEEEE. This CDR3 region has 13 residues. CDR3: CASSPPAGGELFF. CDR3 sequence (DNA): TGTGCCAGCAGCCCCCCGGCTGGGGGGGAGCTGTTTTTT. The variable domain in full, completed from reference TRBV5-6 and TRBJ2-2, reads DAGVTQSPTHLIKTRGQQVTLRCSPKSGHDTVSWYQQALGQGPQFIFQYYEEEERQRGNFPDRFSGHQFPNYSSELNVNALLLGDSALYLCASSPPAGGELFFGEGSRLTVL.

The gene calls are TRBV4-3 and TRBJ2-3, with 8 bases identical to TRBD1. Germline values: CDR1 LGHNA, CDR2 YSLEER. V was clipped by 0 bases and J by 5 bases; unmatched bases: 7. There are 16 residues in the CDR3. The CDR3 DNA reads TGCGCCAGCAGCCAAGAGAGACAGGGGATGGGAGATACGCAGTATTTT. Protein sequence: CASSQERQGMGDTQYF.

This sequence joins TRBV20-1 and TRBJ2-7; D is unclear. The V end lost 7 bases, the J end lost 2 bases, and 9 bases lay between the germline ends. Germline CDR1 is DFQATT and CDR2 is SNEGSKA (reference sequence). CDR3 length: 11 amino acids. This CDR3 is CSGVGAYEQYF. CDR3 sequence (DNA): TGCAGTGGGGTCGGAGCCTACGAGCAGTACTTC.

This chain connects TRBV6-5 to TRBJ1-2; TRBD1 matches at 8 bases. The V gene's germline CDR1 is MNHEY and CDR2 SVGAGI. The CDR3 is 13 amino acids. With V trimmed by 6 bases and J by 5 bases, 5 bases remained unmatched. Here the CDR3 reads CASRTGGRYGYTF. The CDR3, as DNA: TGTGCCAGCAGAACAGGGGGAAGGTATGGCTACACCTTC.

The chain uses TRBV7-6 and TRBJ2-5; weak D call: TRBD1 (6 bases). The CDR3 spans 16 residues. V was cut by 2 bases and J by 5 bases, with 18 bases left in between. From germline, CDR1 is SGHVS and CDR2 FNYEAQ. CDR3 protein: CASSLLVLGARETQYF. Here the CDR3 DNA reads TGTGCCAGCAGCTTACTAGTTTTGGGGGCGCGGGAGACCCAGTACTTC.

The rearrangement uses TRBV18 and TRBJ2-2; no clear D. Germline V gene data show CDR1 as KGHSH and CDR2 as LQKENI. The V and J ends lost 2 bases and 3 bases respectively, with 7 bases between them. The CDR3 runs 14 residues. Written as DNA, the CDR3 is TGTGCCAGCTCACCAGGTGCGGACACCGGGGAGCTGTTTTTT. Translated: CASSPGADTGELFF.

The V gene is TRBV30, the J gene TRBJ2-1; D might be TRBD1 or TRBD2, each matching 5 bases. This CDR3 contains 13 residues. V was trimmed by 7 bases and J by 5 bases, leaving 15 bases between them. CDR1 and CDR2 from the germline V gene are GTSNPN and SVGIG (reference sequence). The CDR3 DNA is TGTGCCTCCAGAGGGGATTCGCACAATGAGCAGTTCTTC. Amino acid sequence: CASRGDSHNEQFF. The entire variable domain, with the rest obtained from reference TRBV30 and TRBJ2-1, is as follows: SQTIHQWPATLVQPVGSPLSLECTVEGTSNPNLYWYRQAAGRGLQLLFYSVGIGQISSEVPQNLSASRPQDRQFILSSKKLLLSDSGFYLCASRGDSHNEQFFGPGTRLTVL.

The rearrangement links TRBV9 to TRBJ2-3; D might be TRBD2 (5 bases). The V end was cut by 4 bases, the J end by 2 bases, with 17 bases between. Germline V CDR1 and CDR2: SGDLS, YYNGEE. The CDR3 has 16 residues. CDR3 region: CASSIGPSFPTDTQYF. CDR3 nucleotides: TGTGCCAGCAGCATAGGGCCTAGCTTCCCCACAGATACGCAGTATTTT.

This clone turned up a few times. The sample contains more than one DNA sequence encoding this CDR3. The V gene is TRBV5-1, the J gene TRBJ2-2; D not certain. This CDR3 spans 13 amino acids. Trimming removed 0 bases at V and 3 bases at J, with 3 bases between. Germline loops: CDR1 SGHRS, CDR2 YFSETQ. CDR3 DNA sequence: TGCGCCAGCAGCTTGGAATACACCGGGGAGCTGTTTTTT. It translates to CASSLEYTGELFF.

As to this clone: The germline gene is not matched at one end of the junction; a read error may be the cause. This sequence joins TRBV10-1 and TRBJ1-5, with a tentative D call TRBD1 (5 bases). CDR3 length: 10 amino acids. Germline CDR1 is WNHNN and CDR2 is SYGVQD (reference sequence). CDR3 coding DNA: TGCGCCAGTATACCTGGGACCGCCATGTTT. Its protein is CASIPGTAMF.

The rearrangement joins TRBV19 to TRBJ1-5; a possible D gene is TRBD1 (5 bases). The CDR3 runs 14 residues. V lost 3 bases and J 4 bases, leaving 10 bases between the germline ends. Per the germline V gene, CDR1 is LNHDA and CDR2 is SQIVND (reference sequence). CDR3 coding DNA: TGTGCCAGTAGTATGAGACAGCTAAATCAGCCCCAGCATTTT. This translates into CASSMRQLNQPQHF.

The J gene is TRBJ2-7, the V gene TRBV29-1; D might be TRBD1 (5 bases). Trimming took off 7 bases at V and 6 bases at J, with 16 bases between the two ends. The CDR3 length is 12 residues. CDR1 SQVTM and CDR2 ANQGSEA come from the germline V gene. The CDR3 sequence: CSAWGLHAEQYF. DNA of the CDR3: TGCAGCGCATGGGGCCTCCACGCCGAGCAGTACTTC.

This chain uses TRBV2 with TRBJ2-2; D unresolved. The V gene lost 7 bases and the J gene lost 7 bases, with 13 bases spanning the gap. The length of the CDR3 is 13 residues. The germline gives CDR1 SNHLY, CDR2 FYNNEI. CDR3 sequence reads: CASTGPLGGELFF. The CDR3 DNA reads TGTGCCAGCACCGGGCCCCTGGGCGGGGAGCTGTTTTTT.

The chain carries TRBV28 and TRBJ2-7; no clear D. V lost 4 bases, J lost 0 bases, and 13 bases lay in between. The CDR3 is made up of 15 amino acids. Germline V lookup: CDR1 MDHEN, CDR2 SYDVKM. CDR3 nucleotides: TGTGCCAGCAGTTCCGTAGGAGCTTACTCCTACGAGCAGTACTTC. Protein sequence: CASSSVGAYSYEQYF.

The chain is built from TRBV6-5 and TRBJ2-2; TRBD2 matches at 8 bases. The V gene end was trimmed by 7 bases and the J gene end by 5 bases; junction bases not matched to a gene: 9. CDR1 is MNHEY, CDR2 SVGAGI, per germline. The CDR3 has 15 amino acids. CDR3 residues: CASINGGAGTGELFF. CDR3 DNA: TGTGCCAGCATCAACGGGGGGGCCGGGACCGGGGAGCTGTTTTTT.

The chain couples TRBV14 to TRBJ2-5, with TRBD1 matching over 8 bases. Germline assignment: CDR1 SGHDN and CDR2 FVKESK. With V trimmed by 6 bases and J by 5 bases, 5 bases remained unmatched. This CDR3 comprises 13 residues. CDR3 sequence: CASRKGQVETQYF. As DNA, the CDR3 is TGTGCCAGCAGAAAGGGACAGGTGGAGACCCAGTACTTC.

This chain links TRBV6-1 with TRBJ1-5, with D perhaps TRBD1 (5 bases). The CDR3 is 14 amino acids. V lost 2 bases and J 5 bases, leaving 10 bases between the germline ends. Germline CDR1 is MNHNS and CDR2 is SASEGT. The CDR3 coding sequence is TGTGCCAGCAGTGAACAGGGAGGGTATCAGCCCCAGCATTTT. Protein sequence: CASSEQGGYQPQHF.

The gene calls are TRBV11-2 and TRBJ2-2; 8 nucleotides agree with TRBD1. CDR1 SGHAT and CDR2 FQNNGV come from the germline V gene. V lost 5 bases to trimming and J lost 3 bases; unmatched junction nucleotides: 8. The CDR3 has 16 amino acids. CDR3: CASSTGGRVDTGELFF. The CDR3, as DNA: TGTGCCAGCAGCACAGGGGGGCGGGTGGACACCGGGGAGCTGTTTTTT. Full variable domain (missing parts from reference TRBV11-2 and TRBJ2-2): EAGVAQSPRYKIIEKRQSVAFWCNPISGHATLYWYQQILGQGPKLLIQFQNNGVVDDSQLPKDRFSAERLKGVDSTLKIQPAKLEDSAVYLCASSTGGRVDTGELFFGEGSRLTVL.

This clone has at least ten counts. The V and J genes are TRBV19 and TRBJ1-2; no reliable D call. The CDR3 extends over 17 amino acids. The germline V gene has CDR1 LNHDA and CDR2 SQIVND (reference sequence). With 5 bases removed from V and 0 bases from J, the gap between germline ends came to 19 bases. The DNA for the CDR3 is TGTGCCAGTAGTGTCGACCCCCAAGAAGGACCTAACTATGGCTACACCTTC. It is translated as CASSVDPQEGPNYGYTF.

The chain recombines TRBV3-1 (or the pseudogene TRBV3-2) with TRBJ1-2, with no clear D. This CDR3 has 13 residues. In germline, CDR1 is LGHDT, CDR2 YNNKEL (reference sequence). The V end was cut by 5 bases, the J end by 7 bases, with 14 bases between. The CDR3 DNA is TGTGCCAGCAGCGGATCACTTTCGGGTGGCTACACCTTC. This encodes CASSGSLSGGYTF.